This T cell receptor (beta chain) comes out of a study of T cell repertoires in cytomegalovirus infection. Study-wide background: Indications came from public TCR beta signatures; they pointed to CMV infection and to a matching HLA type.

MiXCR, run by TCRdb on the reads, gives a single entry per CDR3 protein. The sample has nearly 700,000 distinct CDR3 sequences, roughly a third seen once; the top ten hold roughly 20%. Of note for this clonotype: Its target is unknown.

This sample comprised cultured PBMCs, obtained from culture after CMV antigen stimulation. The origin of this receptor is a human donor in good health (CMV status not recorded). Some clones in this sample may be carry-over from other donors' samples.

CDR3 DNA sequence: TGTGCCAGCAGCGTCGATTTTGGAAACACCATATATTTT. Protein sequence: CASSVDFGNTIYF. The V gene is TRBV11-3, the J gene TRBJ1-3; D ambiguous. Trimming cost V 5 bases and J 3 bases, with 8 bases left between them. CDR1 SGHNT and CDR2 YENEEA come from the germline V gene. CDR3 length: 13 amino acids.